This T cell receptor beta chain originates from a study of cytomegalovirus exposure and HLA in healthy donors. In the study overall: Earlier sequencing of about 200 million T cells yielded roughly 120 million unique TCR beta sequences.

With regard to this clone: The antigen remains unidentified.

Amplification used 60 Vbeta primers and 13 Jbeta primers. The table came from immunoSEQ multiplex PCR; TCRdb's copy has only in-frame clones and leaves some out. The sample gives over 150,000 clones, just under 80% of which show up once; 3.1% is in the top ten. The CDR3 has 15 amino acids. Study outcomes and limitations: Upon later analysis, TCR association rates were observed to vary by HLA locus, being highest for DRB1 and lowest for HLA-C. Reportedly, HLA-A and HLA-B alleles of most subjects were accurately predicted from TCR beta.

Sequencing was done on a sample of PBMCs. The sequence derives from a woman between 45 and 60 years old in good health and CMV-seropositive. V and J are TRBV21-1 and TRBJ2-5; the D call in the table, TRBD2, was not verified against the DNA. TRBV21-1 represents a pseudogene. CDR3 sequence (DNA): TGTGCCAGCAGCACGGCGGAGGTGACTCAAGAGACCCAGTACTTC. Translation: CASSTAEVTQETQYF.